The sequence of this TCR beta chain was determined in a study of shared clonotypes between healthy human individuals. DNA at around 200 ng, roughly 30,000 T cell genomes, went into sorted-subset replicate PCRs. Repertoires were generated with immunoSEQ multiplex PCR, while TCRdb's copy carries only in-frame clones and drops some. The table lists about 2 million clones, over 85% of them singletons. The naive CD8 subset, CD45RO-negative cells positively selected for CCR7, excluded terminally differentiated effector memory CD45RA+ cells. CDR1 is ENHRY and CDR2 is SYGVKD in the germline V gene. This CDR3 has 13 amino acids. V trimming: 10 bases; J trimming: 8 bases; junction bases outside the gene matches: 4.

This chain joins TRBV10-3 and TRBJ2-1, with TRBD2 identical over 14 bases. The sequence derives from a man between 18 and 29 years old in good health. What was sequenced was naive CD8+ T cells sorted from blood. CDR3 protein: CASRGLAGDEQFF. CDR3 DNA sequence: TGTGCCAGCCGGGGACTAGCGGGGGATGAGCAGTTCTTC.